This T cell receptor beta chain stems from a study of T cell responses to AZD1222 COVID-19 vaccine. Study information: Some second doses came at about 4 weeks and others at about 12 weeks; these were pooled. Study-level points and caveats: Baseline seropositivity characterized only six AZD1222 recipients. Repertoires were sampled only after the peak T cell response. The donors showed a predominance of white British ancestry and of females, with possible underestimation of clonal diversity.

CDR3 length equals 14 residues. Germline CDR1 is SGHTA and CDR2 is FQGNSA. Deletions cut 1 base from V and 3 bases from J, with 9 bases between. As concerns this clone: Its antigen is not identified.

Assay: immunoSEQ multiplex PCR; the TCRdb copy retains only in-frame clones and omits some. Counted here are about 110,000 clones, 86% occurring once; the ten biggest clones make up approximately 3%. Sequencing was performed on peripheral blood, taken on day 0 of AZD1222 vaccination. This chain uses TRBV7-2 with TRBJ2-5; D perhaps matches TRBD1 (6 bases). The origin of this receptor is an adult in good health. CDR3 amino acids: CASSLVAGEETQYF. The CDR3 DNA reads TGTGCCAGCAGCTTAGTGGCAGGGGAAGAGACCCAGTACTTC.